The source of this T cell receptor beta chain is a study of early T cells in non-severe SARS-CoV-2 infection. The CDR3 is 12 amino acids. The ends were cut back, 4 bases at V and 4 bases at J, with 11 bases in the middle. Germline lookup yields CDR1 GTSNPN and CDR2 SVGIG (reference sequence). This clonotype was seen more than once but under ten times. Via MiXCR, TCRdb re-called the 5' RACE reads, giving one row per CDR3 protein. The sample contains around 67,000 distinct CDR3 sequences, more than 9.5% of which appear only once. Material: whole blood, obtained at baseline. The clonotype originates from an adult who was a healthcare worker with PCR-confirmed SARS-CoV-2 infection or an uninfected control (not recorded which). The rearrangement links TRBV30 to TRBJ2-7; D is unclear. CDR3 sequence: CAWMPSGYEQYF. CDR3 DNA: TGTGCCTGGATGCCGTCCGGTTACGAGCAGTACTTC.